This TCR beta chain comes out of a study of radiotherapy plus CTLA-4 blockade in lung cancer. Study conclusions and caveats: TCR clones originating in tumors grew in number in blood after radiotherapy plus ipilimumab.

Lung cancer patients with chemo-refractory metastatic non-small-cell disease were given focal radiation plus CTLA-4 blockade with ipilimumab. Only in-frame clones appear in the TCRdb table, and some are missing; sequencing was by immunoSEQ multiplex PCR. The sample holds under 95,000 clones, 60% to 85% seen once. Remarks on this clone: Its antigen is still unknown.

Here the sequenced sample was peripheral blood, taken from a patient treated with radiotherapy plus ipilimumab. The source is a human donor with non-small cell lung cancer whose response to radiotherapy plus ipilimumab could not be evaluated. Some clones in this sample may be carry-over from other donors' samples.

The CDR3 region has the DNA TGTGCCAGCAGCCAAGAAGGACTAGCGGGGGCCTACAATGAGCAGTTCTTC. This encodes CASSQEGLAGAYNEQFF. The V call is TRBV4-2, the J call TRBJ2-1; 13 positions match TRBD2. V lost 0 bases, J lost 2 bases, and 1 base stayed unmatched. The V gene's germline CDR1 is LGHNA and CDR2 YNFKEQ. The CDR3 is 17 amino acids.